One sample yielded the 31 T cell receptor beta chains listed below, sequenced in a study of response to subunit inactivated influenza vaccine. TCRdb reprocessed the RT-PCR reads with MiXCR, giving one entry per CDR3 protein. The data hold roughly 460,000 distinct CDR3 sequences, with approximately 11% observed a single time. The sample was PBMCs from blood, taken 40 to 50 days after vaccination. The origin of the receptors is a man aged 45-65 years who received an inactivated influenza vaccine.

The rearrangement uses TRBV20-1 and TRBJ2-7, with D possibly matching TRBD2 (7 bases). CDR1 is DFQATT, CDR2 SNEGSKA, per germline (reference sequence). The CDR3 is 14 amino acids. The V gene lost 4 bases and the J gene lost 2 bases, with 15 bases spanning the gap. The CDR3, as DNA: TGCAGTGCTACTCCGGGGGGCGGGACCTACGAGCAGTACTTC. It specifies CSATPGGGTYEQYF.

This chain joins TRBV7-2 and TRBJ2-5; D is unclear. Trimming stripped 1 base from V and 4 bases from J, with 13 bases between. CDR3 size: 15 residues. The V gene's germline CDR1 is SGHTA and CDR2 FQGNSA. The CDR3 region is CASSLGARERETQYF. CDR3 nucleotides: TGTGCCAGCAGCTTAGGTGCTCGCGAGAGAGAGACCCAGTACTTC.

This sequence joins TRBV6-5 and TRBJ2-1; no reliable D call. The V end lost 7 bases, the J end lost 4 bases, and 14 bases lay between the germline ends. The CDR3 is 14 amino acids. Germline lookup yields CDR1 MNHEY and CDR2 SVGAGI. The CDR3 nucleotides read TGTGCCAGCATAAGGCAGATGGGGTACAATGAGCAGTTCTTC. Its protein product is CASIRQMGYNEQFF.

This chain links TRBV6-4 with TRBJ2-7, with TRBD1 matching over 8 bases. V shed 6 bases, J shed 4 bases, and the junction held 8 bases outside the gene matches. There are 14 residues in the CDR3. The germline gives CDR1 MRHNA, CDR2 SNTAGT. DNA of the CDR3: TGTGCCAGCAGAACCAGGGGGCAACAATACGAGCAGTACTTC. Protein product: CASRTRGQQYEQYF.

This chain connects TRBV5-1 to TRBJ2-7; D possibly uses TRBD1 or TRBD2 (5 bases each). The ends were cut back, 0 bases at V and 4 bases at J, with 32 bases in the middle. CDR1 is SGHRS and CDR2 is YFSETQ in the germline V gene. The CDR3 is 21 residues long. The CDR3 spells CASSLDGRDGVVGLRRYEQYF. CDR3 bases: TGCGCCAGCAGCTTGGACGGCAGGGACGGGGTAGTTGGATTGCGACGATACGAGCAGTACTTC. Full variable domain (rest looked up from reference TRBV5-1 and TRBJ2-7): KAGVTQTPRYLIKTRGQQVTLSCSPISGHRSVSWYQQTPGQGLQFLFEYFSETQRNKGNFPGRFSGRQFSNSRSEMNVSTLELGDSALYLCASSLDGRDGVVGLRRYEQYFGPGTRLTVT.

V is TRBV7-6 and J is TRBJ2-1; TRBD2 matches at 10 bases. This CDR3 is 20 amino acids long. V gave up 2 bases and J gave up 2 bases; unmatched junction bases: 15. Germline V gives CDR1 SGHVS, CDR2 FNYEAQ. For the CDR3, the DNA is TGTGCCAGCAGCTTACTTATATCAGCGGGAGGGCCTCACCCCTACAATGAGCAGTTCTTC. Protein: CASSLLISAGGPHPYNEQFF.

This clonotype was detected a few times. CDR3 in DNA: TGTGCCAGCAGCTTAAGGCTAGATCGGTACAATGAGCAGTTCTTC. This gives the protein CASSLRLDRYNEQFF. The chain couples TRBV11-2 to TRBJ2-1; no definite D call. The CDR3 is 15 amino acids. Trimming pared 2 bases from V and 4 bases from J, leaving 12 bases between. Germline assignment: CDR1 SGHAT and CDR2 FQNNGV. Variable domain in full (rest from reference TRBV11-2 and TRBJ2-1): EAGVAQSPRYKIIEKRQSVAFWCNPISGHATLYWYQQILGQGPKLLIQFQNNGVVDDSQLPKDRFSAERLKGVDSTLKIQPAKLEDSAVYLCASSLRLDRYNEQFFGPGTRLTVL.

The chain uses TRBV12-3 or TRBV12-4 and TRBJ2-3; no definite D call. CDR3 length: 10 amino acids. The V end lost 8 bases, the J end lost 11 bases, and 11 bases lay between the germline ends. The CDR3 protein is CASSIPLQYF. The CDR3 nucleotides are TGTGCCAGCTCGATCCCCCTGCAGTATTTT.

This chain joins TRBV12-3 or TRBV12-4 and TRBJ2-2; 8 bases are shared with TRBD2. V gave up 7 bases and J gave up 2 bases; unmatched junction bases: 6. CDR3 length: 15 amino acids. The DNA for the CDR3 is TGTGCCAGCACTAGGACTAGCCGCAACACCGGGGAGCTGTTTTTT. Its protein is CASTRTSRNTGELFF.

J is TRBJ1-1 and V is TRBV12-3 or TRBV12-4; 8 nucleotides match TRBD1. The CDR3 covers 15 residues. J lost 4 bases, V lost 7 bases, and 11 bases had no gene match. CDR3 protein: CASNYLQGGSTEAFF. The CDR3 bases are TGTGCCAGCAATTACTTACAGGGGGGATCCACTGAAGCTTTCTTT.

This clonotype has a handful of counts. This chain uses TRBV24-1 with TRBJ2-1, with 9 positions matching TRBD2. Germline V gives CDR1 KGHDR, CDR2 SFDVKD. CDR3 length: 17 amino acids. Germline trimming cut 4 bases from V and 10 bases from J; bases unmatched to any gene: 16. CDR3 in amino acids: CATSDYPASGTGEEQFF. The CDR3 DNA sequence: TGTGCCACCAGTGACTACCCGGCTAGCGGGACCGGGGAGGAGCAGTTCTTC.

The V gene is TRBV5-1, the J gene TRBJ2-7; 11 bases line up with TRBD1. Germline trimming cut 0 bases from V and 1 base from J; bases unmatched to any gene: 3. CDR1 is SGHRS, CDR2 YFSETQ, per germline. The CDR3 length is 16 residues. The CDR3 sequence: CASSLDGTGGSYEQYF. The CDR3 DNA sequence: TGCGCCAGCAGCTTGGACGGGACAGGGGGGTCCTACGAGCAGTACTTC. Filled out from reference TRBV5-1 and TRBJ2-7, the complete variable domain reads KAGVTQTPRYLIKTRGQQVTLSCSPISGHRSVSWYQQTPGQGLQFLFEYFSETQRNKGNFPGRFSGRQFSNSRSEMNVSTLELGDSALYLCASSLDGTGGSYEQYFGPGTRLTVT.

The chain employs TRBV10-2 and TRBJ1-5; D unresolved. Germline V gene lookup returns CDR1 WSHSY and CDR2 SAAADI. Deletions cut 7 bases from V and 6 bases from J, with 16 bases between. CDR3 length: 14 amino acids. This CDR3 reads CASTPGPGLQPQHF. CDR3 bases: TGCGCCAGCACCCCGGGCCCAGGCCTTCAGCCCCAGCATTTT.

The genes are TRBV12-3 or TRBV12-4 and TRBJ1-2; 10 bases are shared with TRBD1. The CDR3 spans 16 residues. The V and J ends lost 6 bases and 4 bases, in that order; junction bases with no gene match: 11. The CDR3, as DNA: TGTGCCAGCAGCGAAACCGGGACAGGGGCGCTCTATGGCTACACCTTC. Translation gives CASSETGTGALYGYTF.

The chain uses TRBV5-1 and TRBJ2-5, with 10 bases lining up with TRBD1. The CDR3 is 15 amino acids. V dropped 4 bases and J dropped 4; count of bases not matched to a gene: 7. Germline CDR1 SGHRS, CDR2 YFSETQ. The CDR3 loop is CASSMGQGPGETQYF. The CDR3 DNA is TGCGCCAGCAGCATGGGACAGGGGCCGGGAGAGACCCAGTACTTC.

The chain combines TRBV7-2 with TRBJ2-5, with a possible D match to TRBD2 (7 bases). Germline-derived CDR1 and CDR2 are SGHTA and FQGNSA. V was trimmed by 2 bases and J by 4 bases, leaving 20 bases between them. The CDR3 has 17 residues. CDR3 region: CASSLWAVGGLGETQYF. The CDR3 coding sequence is TGTGCCAGCAGCTTATGGGCGGTGGGGGGGCTGGGAGAGACCCAGTACTTC.

This clonotype has more than one count but fewer than ten. The chain carries TRBV20-1 and TRBJ1-1; D is possibly TRBD1 (5 bases). The CDR3 totals 14 residues. CDR1 DFQATT and CDR2 SNEGSKA come from the germline V gene (reference sequence). Deletions cut 3 bases from V and 0 bases from J, with 11 bases between. The CDR3 region has the DNA TGCAGTGCTAGTTTCCAGGGTATGAACACTGAAGCTTTCTTT. It translates to CSASFQGMNTEAFF.

This clonotype was counted ten times or more. This rearrangement joins TRBV29-1 to TRBJ2-3, with no clear D. Trimming removed 2 bases at V and 4 bases at J, with 10 bases between. The CDR3 extends over 13 amino acids. Germline CDR1 and CDR2: SQVTM and ANQGSEA. The CDR3 region has the DNA TGCAGCGTTGAAAGGGAAGCAGCAGATACGCAGTATTTT. As protein: CSVEREAADTQYF.

Many counts were recorded for this clonotype. The V and J genes are TRBV7-2 and TRBJ2-3, with 12 positions matching TRBD2. Germline loops: CDR1 SGHTA, CDR2 FQGNSA. The ends lost 5 bases at V and 7 bases at J; junction bases unmatched: 10. The CDR3 runs to 16 residues. The CDR3 spells CASSQASGRAVYTQYF. The CDR3 DNA reads as TGTGCCAGCAGCCAAGCTAGCGGGAGGGCCGTGTATACGCAGTATTTT.

J is TRBJ2-7 and V is TRBV12-3 or TRBV12-4, with D perhaps assigned TRBD1 or TRBD2 (5 bases each). The CDR3 totals 14 residues. With 5 bases removed from V and 2 bases from J, the gap between germline ends came to 13 bases. CDR3 nucleotide sequence: TGTGCCAGCAGTCCAGGGACCGTAGCCTACGAGCAGTACTTC. This sequence encodes CASSPGTVAYEQYF.

The CDR3 protein is CASSLAGTSGSITQYF. CDR3 bases: TGCGCCAGCAGCTTGGCCGGGACTAGCGGGAGTATCACGCAGTATTTT. The chain is built from TRBV5-1 and TRBJ2-3; 14 bases agree with TRBD2. The V gene's germline CDR1 is SGHRS and CDR2 YFSETQ. The trim removed 0 bases at V and 9 bases at J, leaving 6 bases unmatched. There are 16 residues in the CDR3.

The chain recombines TRBV6-1 with TRBJ1-4; tentatively, D is TRBD1 (6 bases). Germline V CDR1 and CDR2: MNHNS, SASEGT. Trimming left V 5 bases short and J 3 bases short, with 13 bases between. This CDR3 spans 15 amino acids. CDR3 protein: CASSTRGGPNEKLFF. DNA for the CDR3: TGTGCCAGCAGTACCAGAGGGGGGCCTAATGAAAAACTGTTTTTT.

In this sample, this clonotype turned up many times. The chain joins TRBV7-2 to TRBJ2-7; no clear D gene. Germline V gene sequence: CDR1 SGHTA, CDR2 FQGNSA. The V end was cut by 0 bases, the J end by 2 bases, with 5 bases between. The CDR3 loop spans 13 amino acids. For the CDR3, the DNA is TGTGCCAGCAGCTTAGCGGTTACCTACGAGCAGTACTTC. It specifies CASSLAVTYEQYF.

This clonotype was counted ten times or more. The chain joins TRBV6-2 or TRBV6-3 to TRBJ2-1, with 10 bases aligning to TRBD2. The CDR3 consists of 20 residues. Germline CDR1 MNHEY, CDR2 SVGEGT. V was pared by 6 bases and J by 0 bases, with 17 bases of the junction left unmatched. The CDR3 DNA is TGTGCCAGCAGCCCGCGGTGGGGACTAGCGCCGCTTAGCTCCTACAATGAGCAGTTCTTC. Translating gives CASSPRWGLAPLSSYNEQFF.

This clonotype was counted only a few times. V gene TRBV20-1 combines with J gene TRBJ2-5; TRBD1 agrees at 9 bases. CDR1 is DFQATT, CDR2 SNEGSKA, per germline (reference sequence). The CDR3 runs 13 residues. V was pared by 5 bases and J by 4 bases, with 5 bases of the junction left unmatched. The CDR3 DNA is TGCAGTGCTTCCCGGACAGGGGCAGAGACCCAGTACTTC. It is translated as CSASRTGAETQYF.

V and J are TRBV2 and TRBJ1-6, with TRBD1 identical over 7 bases. Germline V gives CDR1 SNHLY, CDR2 FYNNEI. Trimming cost V 3 bases and J 9 bases; bases outside gene matches: 5. This CDR3 contains 14 residues. In DNA, the CDR3 is TGTGCCAGCAGTGATCAGGACAGGAGTTCACCCCTCCACTTT. Translation gives CASSDQDRSSPLHF.

This clonotype was picked up many times. V usage is TRBV4-3 and J usage is TRBJ2-3; 9 bases map to TRBD2. The ends lost 1 base at V and 2 bases at J; junction bases unmatched: 1. This CDR3 comprises 15 residues. CDR1 is LGHNA and CDR2 is YSLEER in the germline V gene. CDR3 nucleotides: TGCGCCAGCAGCCAAGGCGGGGGGGACACAGATACGCAGTATTTT. This translates into CASSQGGGDTDTQYF.

This clonotype was seen repeatedly, ten times or more. The rearrangement joins TRBV5-1 to TRBJ1-6, with D possibly TRBD1 on 5 matching bases. This CDR3 is 14 amino acids long. V was clipped by 0 bases and J by 7 bases, with 8 bases between them. Germline V lookup: CDR1 SGHRS, CDR2 YFSETQ. The CDR3 protein is CASSLEGENSPLHF. The CDR3 nucleotides read TGCGCCAGCAGCTTGGAAGGGGAGAATTCACCCCTCCACTTT.

The chain couples TRBV29-1 to TRBJ2-1; 7 nucleotides agree with TRBD1. CDR1 and CDR2 (germline): SQVTM, ANQGSEA. V shed 1 base and J 2 bases; nucleotides not matched to a gene: 8. CDR3 length: 16 amino acids. The CDR3 region is CSVEGSRDRTYNEQFF. CDR3 bases: TGCAGCGTTGAAGGCTCCCGGGACAGAACCTACAATGAGCAGTTCTTC.

This chain joins TRBV4-3 and TRBJ2-7; D call uncertain. This CDR3 is 15 amino acids long. The germline CDR1 and CDR2 sequences are LGHNA and YSLEER. The V and J ends lost 1 base and 0 bases respectively, with 10 bases between them. The CDR3 here is CASSQGRRSSYEQYF. The CDR3, as DNA: TGCGCCAGCAGCCAAGGCCGGCGGAGCTCCTACGAGCAGTACTTC.

The chain uses TRBV20-1 and TRBJ2-5, with 8 bases identical to TRBD1. CDR3 length: 13 amino acids. Germline CDR1 and CDR2: DFQATT and SNEGSKA (reference sequence). J was trimmed by 4 bases and V by 6 bases; bases with no gene match: 7. CDR3 sequence (DNA): TGCAGTGCCGGAAGAACAGGGGGAGAGACCCAGTACTTC. Encoded protein: CSAGRTGGETQYF.